This TCR beta chain was observed in a study of blood T cell repertoires in COVID-19. In the source study's methods: Using reference gene primer amplification, nucleated cell counts were estimated. The repertoire was sequenced with immunoSEQ multiplex PCR; TCRdb's copy has only in-frame clones and lacks some. The V and J calls and the clone size are those of that table, but D and trimming were determined from the DNA. The repertoire holds fewer than 200,000 clones, around 92% seen once, with about 4.6% in the top ten. Germline V gene sequence: CDR1 MDHEN, CDR2 SYDVKM. This CDR3 has 13 amino acids. Trimming removed 5 bases at V and 1 base at J, with 9 bases between. Followed longitudinally, the Seattle patients had been enrolled during active infection.

The origin of this receptor is a man aged 25-40 years with COVID-19, enrolled during active disease. The sequenced material came from peripheral blood. J is TRBJ2-7 and V is TRBV28; D might be TRBD1 (6 bases). For the CDR3, the DNA is TGTGCCAGCAGTCAAGGACAGTCCTACGAGCAGTACTTC. Amino acid sequence: CASSQGQSYEQYF.